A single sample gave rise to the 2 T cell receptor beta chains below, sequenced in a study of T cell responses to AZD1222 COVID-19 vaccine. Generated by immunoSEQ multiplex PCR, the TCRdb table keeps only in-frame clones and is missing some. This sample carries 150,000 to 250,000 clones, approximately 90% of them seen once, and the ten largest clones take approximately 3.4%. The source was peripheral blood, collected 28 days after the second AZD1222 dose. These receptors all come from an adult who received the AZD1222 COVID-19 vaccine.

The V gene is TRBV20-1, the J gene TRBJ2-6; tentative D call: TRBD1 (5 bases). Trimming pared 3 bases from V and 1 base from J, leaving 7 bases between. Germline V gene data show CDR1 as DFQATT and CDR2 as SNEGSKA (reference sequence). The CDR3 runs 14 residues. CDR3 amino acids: CSASQGSGANVLTF. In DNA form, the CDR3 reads TGCAGTGCTAGTCAGGGATCTGGGGCCAACGTCCTGACTTTC.

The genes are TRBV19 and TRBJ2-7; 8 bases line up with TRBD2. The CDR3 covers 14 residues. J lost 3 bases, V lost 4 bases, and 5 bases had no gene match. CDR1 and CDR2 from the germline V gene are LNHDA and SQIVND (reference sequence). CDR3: CASSNPGGLYEQYF. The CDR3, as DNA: TGTGCCAGTAGTAACCCGGGGGGGCTCTACGAGCAGTACTTC.